These 5 T cell receptor beta chains came from one sample sequenced in a study of cytomegalovirus exposure and HLA in healthy donors. Libraries were prepared by immunoSEQ multiplex PCR; TCRdb keeps only in-frame clonotypes and omits some of them. Of under 70,000 clones listed, approximately 90% are singletons. Sequenced material: PBMCs. These receptors were collected from a young woman in good health and CMV-seronegative.

V usage is TRBV27 and J usage is TRBJ2-1, with D perhaps matching TRBD1 (5 bases). Germline-derived CDR1 and CDR2 are MNHEY and SMNVEV (reference sequence). V was trimmed by 2 bases and J by 7 bases, leaving 6 bases between them. This CDR3 is built from 12 residues. The CDR3 sequence: CASSLTGNEQFF. For the CDR3, the DNA is TGTGCCAGCAGTTTAACAGGTAATGAGCAGTTCTTC.

The chain is built from TRBV29-1 and TRBJ1-2, with TRBD1 matching over 7 bases. CDR1 and CDR2 (germline): SQVTM, ANQGSEA. The CDR3 extends over 12 amino acids. The V segment lost 7 bases and the J segment 4 bases; nucleotides outside the gene matches: 6. The CDR3 spells CSGYRGSYGYTF. The CDR3, as DNA: TGCAGCGGATACAGGGGTAGCTATGGCTACACCTTC.

The V gene is TRBV7-9, the J gene TRBJ1-1; D remains ambiguous. Trimming took off 0 bases at V and 1 base at J, with 9 bases between the two ends. The germline gives CDR1 SEHNR, CDR2 FQNEAQ (reference sequence). The CDR3 is 15 amino acids. The CDR3 protein is CASSLAQVRNTEAFF. In DNA, the CDR3 is TGTGCCAGCAGCTTAGCGCAGGTTAGGAACACTGAAGCTTTCTTT.

This clone was detected once. The rearrangement joins TRBV10-1 to TRBJ1-1; 9 nucleotides align to TRBD1. The CDR3 runs to 14 residues. Germline V gives CDR1 WNHNN, CDR2 SYGVQD (reference sequence). J gave up 9 bases and V 5 bases, and 10 bases lay outside the gene matches. Here the CDR3 DNA reads TGCGCCAGCAGTCCGGGACAGGGTGTTTCGAAAGCTTTCTTT. Its translation is CASSPGQGVSKAFF.

The rearrangement joins TRBV11-3 to TRBJ1-1; D not certain. V lost 3 bases and J lost 0, with 5 bases in between. Germline loops: CDR1 SGHNT, CDR2 YENEEA. The CDR3 spans 13 residues. The CDR3 is CASSFRVNTEAFF. DNA for the CDR3: TGTGCCAGCAGCTTTCGGGTGAACACTGAAGCTTTCTTT.